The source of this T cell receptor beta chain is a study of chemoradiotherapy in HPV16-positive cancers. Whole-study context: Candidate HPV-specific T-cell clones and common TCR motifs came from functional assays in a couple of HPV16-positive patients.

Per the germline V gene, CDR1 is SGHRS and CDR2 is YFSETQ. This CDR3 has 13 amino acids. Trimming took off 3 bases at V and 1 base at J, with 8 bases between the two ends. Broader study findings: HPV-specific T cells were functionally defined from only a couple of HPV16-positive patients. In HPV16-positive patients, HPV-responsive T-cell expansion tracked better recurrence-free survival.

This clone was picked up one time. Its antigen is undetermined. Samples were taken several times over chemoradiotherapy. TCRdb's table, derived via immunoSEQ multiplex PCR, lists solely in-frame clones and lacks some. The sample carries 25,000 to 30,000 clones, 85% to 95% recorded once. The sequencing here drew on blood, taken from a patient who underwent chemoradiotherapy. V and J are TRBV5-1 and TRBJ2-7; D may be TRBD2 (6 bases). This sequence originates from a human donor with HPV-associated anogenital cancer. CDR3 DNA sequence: TGCGCCAGCAGCTGGGGGACTTCCTACGAGCAGTACTTC. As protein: CASSWGTSYEQYF.